A single sample gave rise to the 12 T cell receptor beta chains below, sequenced in a study of T cells in Graves' hyperthyroidism and ophthalmopathy. Authors of the study amplified TCR beta CDR3 regions from RNA transcripts. First-round RT-PCR targeting the TCR CDR3 was performed with the HTBI primer set. TCRdb analysed the multiplex PCR reads with MiXCR anew, one entry per CDR3 protein. The sample contains about 400,000 distinct CDR3 sequences, around an eighth of which appear only once. The material sequenced was blood. Source of these receptors: a man in his fifties with Graves' ophthalmopathy.

This clonotype has more than one count but fewer than ten. The chain combines TRBV6-5 with TRBJ2-1; perhaps TRBD1 as D (6 bases). Germline loops: CDR1 MNHEY, CDR2 SVGAGI. Trimming took off 2 bases at V and 3 bases at J, with 8 bases between the two ends. The CDR3 is 14 amino acids. Here the CDR3 reads CASSYGGLYNEQFF. The DNA of the CDR3 is TGTGCCAGCAGTTACGGGGGCCTCTACAATGAGCAGTTCTTC.

This clonotype was seen a handful of times. The rearrangement uses TRBV25-1 and TRBJ1-2; no reliable D call. CDR1 is MGHDK and CDR2 is SYGVNS in the germline V gene. The CDR3 consists of 14 residues. Trimming pared 0 bases from V and 7 bases from J, leaving 12 bases between. The CDR3 loop is CASSEYTGTGGYTF. CDR3 nucleotide sequence: TGTGCCAGCAGTGAATATACGGGCACCGGTGGCTACACCTTC.

This clonotype was seen more than once but under ten times. This chain joins TRBV6-1 and TRBJ1-5; D is uncertain. Trimming shortened V by 3 bases and J by 3 bases, and 9 bases separated the two germline ends. The CDR3 runs 14 residues. Germline loops: CDR1 MNHNS, CDR2 SASEGT. CDR3 DNA: TGTGCCAGCAGTGAGGGTTGGGTCAATCAGCCCCAGCATTTT. Its translation: CASSEGWVNQPQHF.

The table lists this clonotype with a few counts. The V call is TRBV4-1, the J call TRBJ1-5; 7 bases are shared with TRBD1. The CDR3 sequence is 13 residues long. The junction had 4 bases not matched to a gene; V was cut back by 6 bases and J by 5 bases. Germline V gives CDR1 MGHRA, CDR2 YSYEKL. CDR3 loop: CASSQGDYQPQHF. The CDR3 bases are TGCGCCAGCAGTCAGGGGGATTATCAGCCCCAGCATTTT.

This clonotype was observed a handful of times. At one boundary the junction diverges from the germline segment, which might be a read error. The V gene is TRBV11-2, the J gene TRBJ2-1; maybe TRBD1 (6 bases). The CDR3 contains 18 residues. Per the germline V gene, CDR1 is SGHAT and CDR2 is FQNNGV. Written as DNA, the CDR3 is TGTGCCAGCAGTTTAGTGCTTACGCGGACAGACCCGTACAATGAGCAGTTCTTC. Translated, it gives CASSLVLTRTDPYNEQFF.

This clonotype was seen a few times. The chain links TRBV28 to TRBJ2-7; TRBD2 matches at 9 bases. V lost 4 bases to trimming and J lost 3 bases; unmatched junction nucleotides: 4. The CDR3 runs to 14 residues. Germline CDR1 is MDHEN and CDR2 is SYDVKM. CDR3 sequence: CASSSGTSIYEQYF. CDR3 in DNA: TGTGCCAGCAGTTCCGGGACTAGCATCTACGAGCAGTACTTC.

The chain joins TRBV7-3 to TRBJ1-1, with D hard to call. The CDR3 length is 14 residues. Germline V gene lookup returns CDR1 SGHTA and CDR2 FQGTGA. V gave up 5 bases and J gave up 0 bases, with 10 bases separating them. CDR3 in amino acids: CASSPGMVNTEAFF. CDR3 in DNA: TGTGCCAGCAGCCCTGGTATGGTGAACACTGAAGCTTTCTTT.

This clonotype is a singleton in its sample. The CDR3 loop is CASSLAARPYNEQFF. The CDR3 DNA reads TGTGCCAGCAGCTTAGCTGCGCGGCCCTACAATGAGCAGTTCTTC. The V call is TRBV11-2, the J call TRBJ2-1; no reliable D call. The length of the CDR3 is 15 residues. V was cut by 1 base and J by 2 bases, with 9 bases left in between. Germline CDR1 SGHAT, CDR2 FQNNGV.

This clonotype was observed a few times. CDR3 DNA: TGTGCCAGCAGCTTCGCGGGGACAGGGGGCTATGGCTACACCTTC. It codes for CASSFAGTGGYGYTF. The chain links TRBV11-2 to TRBJ1-2, with 11 bases lining up with TRBD1. Unmatched junction bases numbered 4, after V lost 3 bases and J lost 4 bases. Germline assignment: CDR1 SGHAT and CDR2 FQNNGV. The CDR3 covers 15 residues.

This clonotype was counted ten times or more. The genes are TRBV2 and TRBJ2-7; 7 nucleotides line up with TRBD1. The CDR3 runs to 14 residues. J lost 0 bases, V lost 3 bases, and 2 bases had no gene match. Germline V gene sequence: CDR1 SNHLY, CDR2 FYNNEI. This CDR3 is CASSDRDSSYEQYF. CDR3 sequence (DNA): TGTGCCAGCAGTGACCGGGACAGCTCCTACGAGCAGTACTTC.

This clonotype was seen repeatedly, ten times or more. The chain links TRBV27 to TRBJ2-7; TRBD1 might be the D (5 bases). V lost 4 bases and J lost 0, with 13 bases in between. This CDR3 spans 15 amino acids. Germline V gene sequence: CDR1 MNHEY, CDR2 SMNVEV (reference sequence). For the CDR3, the DNA is TGTGCCAGCAGTTCCACGGGCAGGGCCTCCTACGAGCAGTACTTC. Translation: CASSSTGRASYEQYF.

This clonotype has ten or more counts. The chain employs TRBV7-9 and TRBJ2-7; a possible D gene is TRBD1 (6 bases). The CDR3 is made up of 12 amino acids. The V end lost 5 bases, the J end lost 6 bases, and 11 bases lay between the germline ends. The V gene's germline CDR1 is SEHNR and CDR2 FQNEAQ (reference sequence). The CDR3 nucleotides are TGTGCCAGCAGCGGGGGCCAGACCGAGCAGTACTTC. It specifies CASSGGQTEQYF.